This TCR beta chain was found in a study of beta chain features in type 1 diabetes. Every donor had blood drawn once into heparin, 100 to 150 mL on average. In all sorted populations, purity surpassed 95%. Trimming removed 6 bases from V and 8 bases from J; junction bases left unmatched: 8. CDR1 and CDR2 (germline): KGHSH, LQKENI. The CDR3 is made up of 15 amino acids. Study-level points and caveats: Shortening of TCRB CDR3s, moderate but significant, appeared in all four CD4+ subsets of Type 1 diabetes patients. Patients showed naive, central memory and Treg TCRB repertoires that appeared more similar than those of healthy donors.

The authors reverse transcribed all of the isolated RNA, so sequencing captured expressed TCRB transcripts. Naive, central memory and regulatory T cell samples averaged about 3.5 million reads. Method: immunoSEQ multiplex PCR; TCRdb's copy keeps in-frame clones and lacks some. The profile shows about 270,000 clones, roughly 13% of them singletons. This clone was seen a handful of times. The antigen is undetermined. This chain links TRBV18 with TRBJ2-1; TRBD2 aligns across 12 bases. The specimen was naive CD4+ T cells from blood. The sequence derives from a man in his thirties or forties with type 1 diabetes. CDR3 DNA sequence: TGTGCCAGCTCGCCTCTAGCGGGAGGGCGCGATGAGCAGTTCTTC. As protein: CASSPLAGGRDEQFF. The full variable domain, rest sourced from reference TRBV18 and TRBJ2-1, is NAGVMQNPRHLVRRRGQEARLRCSPMKGHSHVYWYRQLPEEGLKFMVYLQKENIIDESGMPKERFSAEFPKEGPSILRIQQVVRGDSAAYFCASSPLAGGRDEQFFGPGTRLTVL.